The 2 T cell receptor beta chains below were found in one sample sequenced in a study of blood T cells in healthy people across ages. PCR was performed a second time for about 7 to 12 cycles using a sample-barcoded 5' primer and a J-beta primer mix. TCRdb re-derived calls from the 5' RACE reads in MiXCR, one entry per CDR3 protein. This table has 550,000 to 650,000 distinct CDR3 sequences, about a quarter appearing once. Another study also made use of these data, one on T cells of mothers and their children.

Sequenced material: blood. These receptors were collected from a boy aged 2 to 10 in good health.

This clonotype came up a few times. The chain carries TRBV13 and TRBJ1-2; no definite D call. The CDR3 contains 13 residues. Trimming cost V 3 bases and J 3 bases, with 8 bases left between them. Germline assignment: CDR1 PRHDT and CDR2 FYEKMQ (reference sequence). CDR3 sequence reads: CASSFGPDYGYTF. In nucleotides, the CDR3 is TGTGCCAGCAGCTTCGGGCCAGACTATGGCTACACCTTC.

This CDR3 reads CASSPGLAGDLETQYF. DNA of the CDR3: TGTGCCAGCAGCCCCGGACTAGCGGGAGACTTGGAGACCCAGTACTTC. This chain joins TRBV6-1 and TRBJ2-5; TRBD2 matches 13 bases. The V gene's germline CDR1 is MNHNS and CDR2 SASEGT. V gave up 6 bases and J gave up 5 bases; unmatched junction bases: 9. CDR3 length: 16 residues.